The 7 T cell receptor beta chains below all came from one sample that was sequenced in a study of blood T cell repertoires in COVID-19. The protocol was immunoSEQ multiplex PCR, while the TCRdb copy is restricted to in-frame clones and leaves out a portion. Seen here are around 160,000 clones, about four fifths observed once, and the top ten hold about 15%. Sequencing was performed on peripheral blood. These receptors all come from a woman aged 80 or over with acute or convalescent COVID-19.

The chain employs TRBV7-9 and TRBJ2-5; 8 positions match TRBD2. The V gene's germline CDR1 is SEHNR and CDR2 FQNEAQ (reference sequence). J was trimmed by 4 bases and V by 3 bases; bases with no gene match: 4. CDR3 length: 14 amino acids. Written as DNA, the CDR3 is TGTGCCAGCAGCTTTCGACGGGGGGGAGAGACCCAGTACTTC. Translation gives CASSFRRGGETQYF.

This chain connects TRBV5-1 to TRBJ2-5; 10 bases are shared with TRBD1. There are 16 residues in the CDR3. Germline CDR1 is SGHRS and CDR2 is YFSETQ. J was trimmed by 1 base and V by 5 bases; bases with no gene match: 8. The CDR3 loop reads CASRQGDRGGQETQYF. The CDR3 coding sequence is TGCGCCAGCAGGCAAGGGGACAGGGGAGGCCAAGAGACCCAGTACTTC.

The chain recombines TRBV7-9 with TRBJ1-1, with 8 bases matching TRBD1. The CDR3 has 15 residues. J lost 2 bases, V lost 5 bases, and 7 bases had no gene match. Germline values: CDR1 SEHNR, CDR2 FQNEAQ (reference sequence). In DNA form, the CDR3 reads TGTGCCAGCAGCGCACGACAGGGGACAAACACTGAAGCTTTCTTT. This codes for CASSARQGTNTEAFF. Full variable domain (rest looked up from reference TRBV7-9 and TRBJ1-1): DTGVSQNPRHKITKRGQNVTFRCDPISEHNRLYWYRQTLGQGPEFLTYFQNEAQLEKSRLLSDRFSAERPKGSFSTLEIQRTEQGDSAMYLCASSARQGTNTEAFFGQGTRLTVV.

The CDR3 bases are TGTGCCAGCAGGAGATATCGACAGAACAATCAGCCCCAGCATTTT. It translates to CASRRYRQNNQPQHF. The chain couples TRBV6-5 to TRBJ1-5; weak D call: TRBD1 (5 bases). This CDR3 has 15 residues. Germline loops: CDR1 MNHEY, CDR2 SVGAGI. V lost 6 bases and J 3 bases, leaving 15 bases between the germline ends.

V gene TRBV27 combines with J gene TRBJ1-2; weak D call: TRBD1 (6 bases). Trimming stripped 6 bases from V and 2 bases from J, with 13 bases between. There are 14 residues in the CDR3. CDR1 and CDR2 (germline): MNHEY, SMNVEV (reference sequence). CDR3 DNA sequence: TGTGCCAGCAGCGAGGGGGGGCAAAACTATGGCTACACCTTC. The encoded protein is CASSEGGQNYGYTF.

The chain has TRBV18 and TRBJ1-2; 10 bases align to TRBD1. The CDR3 totals 13 residues. J lost 4 bases, V lost 8 bases, and 4 bases had no gene match. The germline CDR1 and CDR2 sequences are KGHSH and LQKENI. The CDR3 loop reads CASAGTGAYGYTF. The CDR3 nucleotides read TGTGCCAGCGCTGGGACAGGGGCCTATGGCTACACCTTC. The variable domain in full, with the rest retrieved from reference TRBV18 and TRBJ1-2, is NAGVMQNPRHLVRRRGQEARLRCSPMKGHSHVYWYRQLPEEGLKFMVYLQKENIIDESGMPKERFSAEFPKEGPSILRIQQVVRGDSAAYFCASAGTGAYGYTFGSGTRLTVV.

This chain links TRBV7-3 with TRBJ2-3; D is perhaps TRBD2 (5 bases). The V gene lost 1 base and the J gene lost 4 bases, with 9 bases spanning the gap. This CDR3 is built from 14 residues. Germline CDR1 reads SGHTA; CDR2 reads FQGTGA. DNA for the CDR3: TGTGCCAGCAGCTTAAGCCCCGGGGCAGATACGCAGTATTTT. It translates to CASSLSPGADTQYF.